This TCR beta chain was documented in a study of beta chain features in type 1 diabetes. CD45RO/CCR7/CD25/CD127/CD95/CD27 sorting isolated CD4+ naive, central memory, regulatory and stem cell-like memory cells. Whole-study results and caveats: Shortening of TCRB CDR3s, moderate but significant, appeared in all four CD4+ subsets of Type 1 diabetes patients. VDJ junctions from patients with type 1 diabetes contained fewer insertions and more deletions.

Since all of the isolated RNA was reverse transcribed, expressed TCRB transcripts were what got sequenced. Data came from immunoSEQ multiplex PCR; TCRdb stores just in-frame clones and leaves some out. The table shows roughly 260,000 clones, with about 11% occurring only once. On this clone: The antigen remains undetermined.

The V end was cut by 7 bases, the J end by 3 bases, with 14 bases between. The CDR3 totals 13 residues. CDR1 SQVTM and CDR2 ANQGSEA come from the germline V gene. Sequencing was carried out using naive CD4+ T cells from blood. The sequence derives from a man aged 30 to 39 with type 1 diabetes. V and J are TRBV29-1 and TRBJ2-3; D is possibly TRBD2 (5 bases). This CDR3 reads CSAGNIATDTQYF. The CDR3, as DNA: TGCAGCGCCGGGAACATAGCAACAGATACGCAGTATTTT.